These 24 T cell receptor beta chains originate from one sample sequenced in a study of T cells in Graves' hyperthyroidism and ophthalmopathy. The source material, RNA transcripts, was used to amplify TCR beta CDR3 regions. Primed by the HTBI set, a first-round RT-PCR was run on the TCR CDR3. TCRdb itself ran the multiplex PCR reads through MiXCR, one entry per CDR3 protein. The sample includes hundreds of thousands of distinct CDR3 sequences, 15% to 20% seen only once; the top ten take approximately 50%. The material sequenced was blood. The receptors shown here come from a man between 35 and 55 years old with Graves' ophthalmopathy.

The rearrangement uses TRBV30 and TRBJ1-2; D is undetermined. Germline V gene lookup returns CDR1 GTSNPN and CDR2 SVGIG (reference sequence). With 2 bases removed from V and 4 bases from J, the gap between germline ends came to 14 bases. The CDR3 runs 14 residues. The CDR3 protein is CAWSSGSGSYGYTF. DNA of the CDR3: TGTGCCTGGAGTTCAGGATCGGGGTCCTATGGCTACACCTTC. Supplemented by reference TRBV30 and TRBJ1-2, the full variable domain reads SQTIHQWPATLVQPVGSPLSLECTVEGTSNPNLYWYRQAAGRGLQLLFYSVGIGQISSEVPQNLSASRPQDRQFILSSKKLLLSDSGFYLCAWSSGSGSYGYTFGSGTRLTVV.

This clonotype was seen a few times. CDR3 in amino acids: CASSVQGGPEAFF. CDR3 nucleotide sequence: TGTGCCAGCAGCGTACAGGGGGGGCCTGAAGCTTTCTTT. The rearrangement uses TRBV5-6 and TRBJ1-1, with 8 bases lining up with TRBD1. This CDR3 contains 13 residues. CDR1 SGHDT and CDR2 YYEEEE come from the germline V gene. V was pared by 4 bases and J by 6 bases, with 5 bases of the junction left unmatched.

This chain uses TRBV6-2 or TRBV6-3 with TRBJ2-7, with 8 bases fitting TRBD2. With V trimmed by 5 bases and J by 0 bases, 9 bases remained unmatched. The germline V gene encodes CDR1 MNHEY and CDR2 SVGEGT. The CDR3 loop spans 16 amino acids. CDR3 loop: CASSAGGGFYSYEQYF. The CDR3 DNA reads TGTGCCAGCAGTGCGGGGGGCGGCTTCTACTCCTACGAGCAGTACTTC.

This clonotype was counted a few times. CDR3 coding DNA: TGTGCCAGCAGTTATCGTGAGAATCGGGGACTAGCGGGGACCACAGATACGCAGTATTTT. Translation: CASSYRENRGLAGTTDTQYF. The J gene is TRBJ2-3, the V gene TRBV6-2 or TRBV6-3; 13 bases fit TRBD2. V trimming: 3 bases; J trimming: 2 bases; junction bases outside the gene matches: 14. The CDR3 spans 20 residues. Per the germline V gene, CDR1 is MNHEY and CDR2 is SVGEGT.

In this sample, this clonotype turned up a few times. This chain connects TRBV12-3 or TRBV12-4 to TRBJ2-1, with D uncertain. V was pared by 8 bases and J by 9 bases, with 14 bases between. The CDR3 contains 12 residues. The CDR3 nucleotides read TGTGCCAGCCAGAGGCTAGTAGTTGAGCAGTTCTTC. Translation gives CASQRLVVEQFF.

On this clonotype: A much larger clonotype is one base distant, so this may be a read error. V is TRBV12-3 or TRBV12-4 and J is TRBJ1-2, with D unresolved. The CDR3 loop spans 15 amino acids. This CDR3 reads CASSLTFGENYGHTF. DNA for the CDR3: TGTGCCAGCAGTTTAACATTTGGGGAGAACTATGGCCACACCTTC.

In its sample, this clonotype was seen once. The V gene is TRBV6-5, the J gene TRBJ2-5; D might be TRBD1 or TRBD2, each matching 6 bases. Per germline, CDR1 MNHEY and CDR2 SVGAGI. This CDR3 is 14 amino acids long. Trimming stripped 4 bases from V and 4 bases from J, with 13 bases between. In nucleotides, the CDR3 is TGTGCCAGCAGTTCCGAGGGGGGAGTAGAGACCCAGTACTTC. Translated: CASSSEGGVETQYF.

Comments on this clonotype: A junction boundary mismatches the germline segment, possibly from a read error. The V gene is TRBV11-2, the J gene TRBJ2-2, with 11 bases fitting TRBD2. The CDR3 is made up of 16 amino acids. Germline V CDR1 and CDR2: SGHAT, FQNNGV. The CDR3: CASSQPLAGGAGELFF. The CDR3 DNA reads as TGCGCCAGCAGCCAACCCCTAGCGGGAGGTGCCGGGGAGCTGTTTTTT.

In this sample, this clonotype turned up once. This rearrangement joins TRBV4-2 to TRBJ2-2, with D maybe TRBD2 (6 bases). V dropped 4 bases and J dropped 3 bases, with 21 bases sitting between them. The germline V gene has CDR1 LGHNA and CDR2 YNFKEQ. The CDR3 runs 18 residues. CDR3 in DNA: TGTGCCAGCAGCCGCCAAGAGCAGGGCGGAGGGTACACCGGGGAGCTGTTTTTT. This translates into CASSRQEQGGGYTGELFF.

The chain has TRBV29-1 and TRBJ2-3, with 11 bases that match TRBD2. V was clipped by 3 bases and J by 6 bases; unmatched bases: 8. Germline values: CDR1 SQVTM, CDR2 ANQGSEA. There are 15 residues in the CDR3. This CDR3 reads CSVEELAGVLDTQYF. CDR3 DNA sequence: TGCAGCGTTGAGGAACTAGCGGGAGTGTTGGATACGCAGTATTTT.

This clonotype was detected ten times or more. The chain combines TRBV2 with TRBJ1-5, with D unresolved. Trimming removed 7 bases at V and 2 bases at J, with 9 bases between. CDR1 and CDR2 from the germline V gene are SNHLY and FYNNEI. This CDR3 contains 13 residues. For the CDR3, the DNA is TGTGCCAGCAATGTCGAAGGCAATCAGCCCCAGCATTTT. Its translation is CASNVEGNQPQHF.

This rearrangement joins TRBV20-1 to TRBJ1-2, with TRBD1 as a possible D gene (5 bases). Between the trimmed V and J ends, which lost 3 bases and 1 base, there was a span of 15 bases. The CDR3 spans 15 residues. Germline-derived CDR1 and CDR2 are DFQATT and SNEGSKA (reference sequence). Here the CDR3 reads CSASGKDSYNYGYTF. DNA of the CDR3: TGCAGTGCTAGCGGTAAAGACAGTTATAACTATGGCTACACCTTC.

The CDR3 is CASSQERSDNYGYTF. For the CDR3, the DNA is TGCGCCAGCAGCCAAGAGCGGAGCGACAACTATGGCTACACCTTC. The chain links TRBV4-1 to TRBJ1-2; D gene unclear. The V end lost 0 bases, the J end lost 2 bases, and 10 bases lay between the germline ends. The germline V gene has CDR1 MGHRA and CDR2 YSYEKL. The CDR3 consists of 15 residues.

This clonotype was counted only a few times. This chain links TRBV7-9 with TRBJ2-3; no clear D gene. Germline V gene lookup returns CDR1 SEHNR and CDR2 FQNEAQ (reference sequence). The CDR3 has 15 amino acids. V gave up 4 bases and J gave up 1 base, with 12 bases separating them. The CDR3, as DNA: TGTGCCAGCAGCTCCGTTAAGTCTGGCACAGATACGCAGTATTTT. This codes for CASSSVKSGTDTQYF.

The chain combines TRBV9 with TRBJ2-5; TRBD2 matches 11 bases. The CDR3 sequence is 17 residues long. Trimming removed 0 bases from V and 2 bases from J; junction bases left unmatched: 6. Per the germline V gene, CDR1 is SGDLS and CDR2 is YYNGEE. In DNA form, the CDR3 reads TGTGCCAGCAGCGTAGACCCTAGCGGGGGGATACAAGAGACCCAGTACTTC. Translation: CASSVDPSGGIQETQYF. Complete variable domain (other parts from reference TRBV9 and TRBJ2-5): DSGVTQTPKHLITATGQRVTLRCSPRSGDLSVYWYQQSLDQGLQFLIQYYNGEERAKGNILERFSAQQFPDLHSELNLSSLELGDSALYFCASSVDPSGGIQETQYFGPGTRLLVL.

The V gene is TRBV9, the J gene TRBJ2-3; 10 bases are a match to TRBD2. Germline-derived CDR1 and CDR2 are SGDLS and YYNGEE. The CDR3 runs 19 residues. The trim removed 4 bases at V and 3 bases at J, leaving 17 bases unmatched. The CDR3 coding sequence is TGTGCCAGCAGCATTTCGAGCGGGAGGGCCTTCCCTGGTACAGATACGCAGTATTTT. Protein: CASSISSGRAFPGTDTQYF.

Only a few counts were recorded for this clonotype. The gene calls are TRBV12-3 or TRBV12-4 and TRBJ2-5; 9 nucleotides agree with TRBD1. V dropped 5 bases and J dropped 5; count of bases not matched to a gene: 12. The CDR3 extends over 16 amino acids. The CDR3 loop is CASSHHPGTGYETQYF. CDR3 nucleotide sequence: TGTGCCAGCAGTCACCACCCGGGGACAGGGTATGAGACCCAGTACTTC.

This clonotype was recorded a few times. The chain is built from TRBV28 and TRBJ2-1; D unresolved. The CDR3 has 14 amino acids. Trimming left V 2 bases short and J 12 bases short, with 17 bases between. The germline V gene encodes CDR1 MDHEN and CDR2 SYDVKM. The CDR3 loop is CASSLPISVSGQFF. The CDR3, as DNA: TGTGCCAGCAGTTTACCTATCTCCGTAAGTGGGCAGTTCTTC.

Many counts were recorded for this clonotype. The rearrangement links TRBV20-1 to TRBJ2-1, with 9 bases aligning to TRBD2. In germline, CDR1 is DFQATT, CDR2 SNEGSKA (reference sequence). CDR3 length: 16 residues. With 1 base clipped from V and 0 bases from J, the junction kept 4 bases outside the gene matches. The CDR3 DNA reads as TGCAGTGCTAGAGTTTCTAGCGGGATCTCCTACAATGAGCAGTTCTTC. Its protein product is CSARVSSGISYNEQFF.

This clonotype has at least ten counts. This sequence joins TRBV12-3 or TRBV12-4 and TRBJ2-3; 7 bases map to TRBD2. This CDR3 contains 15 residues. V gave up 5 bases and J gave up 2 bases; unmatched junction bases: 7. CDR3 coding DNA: TGTGCCAGCAGTCGGACTAGAGGTAACACAGATACGCAGTATTTT. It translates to CASSRTRGNTDTQYF.

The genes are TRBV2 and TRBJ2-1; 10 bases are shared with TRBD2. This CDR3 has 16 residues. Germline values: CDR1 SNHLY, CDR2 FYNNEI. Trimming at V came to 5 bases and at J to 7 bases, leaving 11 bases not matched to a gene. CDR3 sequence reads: CASSYFSGGALNEQFF. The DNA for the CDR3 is TGTGCCAGCAGTTACTTCAGCGGGGGGGCTCTTAATGAGCAGTTCTTC.

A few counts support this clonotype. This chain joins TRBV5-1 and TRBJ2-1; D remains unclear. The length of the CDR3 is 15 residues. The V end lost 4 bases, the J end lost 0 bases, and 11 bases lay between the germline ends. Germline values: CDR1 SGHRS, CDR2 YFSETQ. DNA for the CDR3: TGCGCCAGCAGCAGCCATCAAAGCTCCTACAATGAGCAGTTCTTC. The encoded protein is CASSSHQSSYNEQFF.

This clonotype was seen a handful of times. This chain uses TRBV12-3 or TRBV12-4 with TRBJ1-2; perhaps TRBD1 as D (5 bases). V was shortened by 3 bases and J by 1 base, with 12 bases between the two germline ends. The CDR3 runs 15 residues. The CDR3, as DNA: TGTGCCAGCAGTTTCGGGGCAGCATTTAACTATGGCTACACCTTC. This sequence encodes CASSFGAAFNYGYTF.

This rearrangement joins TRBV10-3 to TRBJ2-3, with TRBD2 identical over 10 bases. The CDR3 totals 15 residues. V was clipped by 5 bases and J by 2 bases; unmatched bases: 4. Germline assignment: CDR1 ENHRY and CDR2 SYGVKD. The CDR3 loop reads CAISRTSGNTDTQYF. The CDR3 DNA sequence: TGTGCCATCAGTCGGACTAGCGGCAACACAGATACGCAGTATTTT.